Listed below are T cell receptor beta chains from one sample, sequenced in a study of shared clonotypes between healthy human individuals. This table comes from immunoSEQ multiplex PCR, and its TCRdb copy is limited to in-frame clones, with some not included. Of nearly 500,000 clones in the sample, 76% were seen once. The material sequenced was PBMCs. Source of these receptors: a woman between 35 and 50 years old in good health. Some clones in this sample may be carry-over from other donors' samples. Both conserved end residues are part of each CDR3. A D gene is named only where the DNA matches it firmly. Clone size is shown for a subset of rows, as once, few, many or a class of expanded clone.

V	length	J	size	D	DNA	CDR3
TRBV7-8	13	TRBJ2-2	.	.	TGTGCCAGCAGCCCGAGGGTGACCGGGGAGCTGTTTTTT	CASSPRVTGELFF
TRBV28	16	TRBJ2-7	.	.	TGTGCCAGCAGTCCAAACAGACCAGGGTTTATCTACGAGCAGTACTTC	CASSPNRPGFIYEQYF
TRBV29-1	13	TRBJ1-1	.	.	TGCAGCGCAAAGACAGGTTCTTGGACTGAAGCTTTCTTT	CSAKTGSWTEAFF
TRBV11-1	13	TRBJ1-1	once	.	TGTGCCAGCAGCTTATTCATGAACACTGAAGCTTTCTTT	CASSLFMNTEAFF
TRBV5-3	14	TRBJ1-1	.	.	TGTGCCAGAAGCTTGGGTAGGAAAAACACTGAAGCTTTCTTT	CARSLGRKNTEAFF
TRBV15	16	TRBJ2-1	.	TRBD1	TGTGCCACCAGCAGAGATCGGGGCAGGGGGCCGGATGAGCAGTTCTTC	CATSRDRGRGPDEQFF
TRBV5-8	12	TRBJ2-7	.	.	TGTGCCAGCAGCTTCCTCTTGGGTGAGCAGTACTTC	CASSFLLGEQYF
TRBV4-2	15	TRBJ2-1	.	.	TGTGCCAGCAGCCAAGAGGCACGATCCTACAATGAGCAGTTCTTC	CASSQEARSYNEQFF
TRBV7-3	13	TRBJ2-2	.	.	TGTGCCAGCAGTGGGAGTTTACGAGGGGAGCTGTTTTTT	CASSGSLRGELFF
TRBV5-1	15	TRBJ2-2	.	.	TGCGCCAGCAGCTTGGGGCTAGGATGGGCCGGGGAGCTGTTTTTT	CASSLGLGWAGELFF
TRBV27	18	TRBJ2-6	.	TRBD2	TGTGCCAGCACCGGACTAGCGGACATGTTTTCTGGGGCCAACGTCCTGACTTTC	CASTGLADMFSGANVLTF
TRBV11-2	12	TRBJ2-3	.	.	TGTGCCAGCAGCTTATTTGCAGATACGCAGTATTTT	CASSLFADTQYF
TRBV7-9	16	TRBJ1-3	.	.	TGTGCCAGCAGCGACGGGGCCCCTGGGGCTGGAAACACCATATATTTT	CASSDGAPGAGNTIYF
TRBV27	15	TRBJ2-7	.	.	TGTGCCAGCAGTTTATCGATCGGAGCCCCCTACGAGCAGTACTTC	CASSLSIGAPYEQYF
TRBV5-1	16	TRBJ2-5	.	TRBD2	TGCGCCAGCAGCTCGGGACTAGCGGGAGCCCCCGAGACCCAGTACTTC	CASSSGLAGAPETQYF
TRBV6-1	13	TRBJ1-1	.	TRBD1	TGTGCCAGCAGCAACAGGGGGAACACTGAAGCTTTCTTT	CASSNRGNTEAFF
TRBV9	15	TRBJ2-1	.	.	TGTGCCAGCAGCGTAAGTGGAGGTTCAAACAATGAGCAGTTCTTC	CASSVSGGSNNEQFF
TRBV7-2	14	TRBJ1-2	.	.	TGTGCCAGCAGCCTCGACGGGGACTTCTCCGGCTACACCTTC	CASSLDGDFSGYTF
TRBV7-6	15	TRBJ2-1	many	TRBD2	TGTGCCAGCAGCTTAGGGACTAGCGGGGTTAATGAGCAGTTCTTC	CASSLGTSGVNEQFF
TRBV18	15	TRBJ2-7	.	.	TGTGCCAGCTCACCTGGGAAGGCAGGGGACTACGAGCAGTACTTC	CASSPGKAGDYEQYF
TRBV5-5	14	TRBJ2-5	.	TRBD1	TGTGCCAGCAGCTTAGAACCGACAGGGCAGACCCAGTACTTC	CASSLEPTGQTQYF
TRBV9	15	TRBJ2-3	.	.	TGTGCCAGCAGCGTCACAGCGGTGAGCACAGATACGCAGTATTTT	CASSVTAVSTDTQYF
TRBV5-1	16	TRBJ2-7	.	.	TGCGCCAGCAGCGAACTACACAGGGAGTTGAGCTACGAGCAGTACTTC	CASSELHRELSYEQYF
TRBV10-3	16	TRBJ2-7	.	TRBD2	TGTGCCATCAGTTCACTAGCGGGAGGGGGATCCTACGAGCAGTACTTC	CAISSLAGGGSYEQYF
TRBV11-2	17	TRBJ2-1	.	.	TGTGCCAGCAGCTTAGCCGGACAAGCTTTTAGAAACAATGAGCAGTTCTTC	CASSLAGQAFRNNEQFF
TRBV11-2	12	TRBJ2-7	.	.	TGTGCCAGCAGCTTAGGGCGCTACGAGCAGTACTTC	CASSLGRYEQYF
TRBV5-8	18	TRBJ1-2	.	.	TGTGCCAGCAGCTTGGCCGTGAGGGACTCCTCTCCCGTGAATGGCTACACCTTC	CASSLAVRDSSPVNGYTF
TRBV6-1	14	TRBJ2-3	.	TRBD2	TGTGCCAGCTCGCTAGCGGGAAGCACAGATACGCAGTATTTT	CASSLAGSTDTQYF
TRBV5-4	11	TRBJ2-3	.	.	TGTGCCAGCAGCCTGTCAGATACGCAGTATTTT	CASSLSDTQYF
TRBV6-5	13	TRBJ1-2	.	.	TGTGCCAGCAAGACAGGACGGAACTATGGCTACACCTTC	CASKTGRNYGYTF
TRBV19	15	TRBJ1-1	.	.	TGTGCCAGTAGAACCTCCGGGACGTTGAACACTGAAGCTTTCTTT	CASRTSGTLNTEAFF
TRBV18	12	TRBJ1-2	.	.	TGTGCCAGCTCACCACCGGGGCAGCACTACACCTTC	CASSPPGQHYTF
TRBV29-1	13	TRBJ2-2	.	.	TGCAGCGTTGACAGGGCTGGGACCGGGGAGCTGTTTTTT	CSVDRAGTGELFF
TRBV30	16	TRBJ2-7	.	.	TGTGCCTGGAGTGTCGACGGGGAAATTAAAAACTACGAGCAGTACTTC	CAWSVDGEIKNYEQYF
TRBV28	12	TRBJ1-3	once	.	TGTGCCAGTGGGTTTTCTGGAAACACCATATATTTT	CASGFSGNTIYF
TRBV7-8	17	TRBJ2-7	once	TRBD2	TGTGCCAGCAGCATTAGTGGGCAAGTAGCGGGAGGCCACGAGCAGTACTTC	CASSISGQVAGGHEQYF
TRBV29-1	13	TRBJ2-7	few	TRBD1	TGCAGCGTTCGGGGACAGTCCTCCTACGAGCAGTACTTC	CSVRGQSSYEQYF
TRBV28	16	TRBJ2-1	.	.	TGTGCCAGCACCCGCCGGGGTCTTACATATTACAATGAGCAGTTCTTC	CASTRRGLTYYNEQFF
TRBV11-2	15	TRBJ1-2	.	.	TGTGCCAGCAGCTTAAGTCCCCAGGGCCGTTTCGGCTACACCTTC	CASSLSPQGRFGYTF
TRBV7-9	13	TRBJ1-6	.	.	TGTGCCAGCAGCTCCACCCTAAATTCACCCCTCCACTTT	CASSSTLNSPLHF
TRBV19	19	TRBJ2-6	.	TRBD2	TGTGCCAGTAGTAAACCAGGACTAGCGGCCACCTCTGGGGCCAACGTCCTGACTTTC	CASSKPGLAATSGANVLTF
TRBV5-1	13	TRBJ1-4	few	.	TGCGCCAGCAGGAGGGAAACTAATGAAAAACTGTTTTTT	CASRRETNEKLFF
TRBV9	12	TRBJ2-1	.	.	TGTGCCAGCAGCGAAGGGTACAATGAGCAGTTCTTC	CASSEGYNEQFF
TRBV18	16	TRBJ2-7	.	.	TGTGCCAGCTCACCACTGGGTACAGATCCCTCCTACGAGCAGTACTTC	CASSPLGTDPSYEQYF
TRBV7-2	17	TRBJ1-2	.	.	TGTGCCAGCAGCTTAATCCGCCTTCGGGGACGTACTTATGGCTACACCTTC	CASSLIRLRGRTYGYTF
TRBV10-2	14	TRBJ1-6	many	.	TGCGCCAGCTTAGGTTACAGGGATAATTCACCCCTCCACTTT	CASLGYRDNSPLHF
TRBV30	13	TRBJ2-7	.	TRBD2	TGTGCCTGGACCCCTAGCGGAGTCTACGAGCAGTACTTC	CAWTPSGVYEQYF
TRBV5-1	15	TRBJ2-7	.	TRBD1	TGCGCCAGCAGCTTGGAGGGACAGGGGTTTAGCGAGCAGTACTTC	CASSLEGQGFSEQYF
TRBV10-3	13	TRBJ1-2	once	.	TGTGCCATCAGTGAGTCTACGCCCAATGGCTACACCTTC	CAISESTPNGYTF
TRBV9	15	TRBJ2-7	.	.	TGTGCCAGCCTCCTTGTATGGGAACCATACTACGAGCAGTACTTC	CASLLVWEPYYEQYF
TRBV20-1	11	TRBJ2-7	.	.	TGCAGTGCCCGGGACATCCCCGGGCAGTACTTC	CSARDIPGQYF
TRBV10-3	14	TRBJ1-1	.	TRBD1	TGTGCCATCAGTGCGGCAGGGGGCCAACCCGGAGCTTTCTTT	CAISAAGGQPGAFF
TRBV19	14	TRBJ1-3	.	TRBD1	TGTGCCAGTAGTGTAACAGGGGCTGGAAACACCATATATTTT	CASSVTGAGNTIYF
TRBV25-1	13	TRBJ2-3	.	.	TGTGCCAGCAGTGAAGGAGTGATCGGGACGCAGTATTTT	CASSEGVIGTQYF
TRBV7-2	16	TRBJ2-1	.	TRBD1	TGTGCCAGCAGATCTCCGGGACAGGGGTCGTACAATGAGCAGTTCTTC	CASRSPGQGSYNEQFF
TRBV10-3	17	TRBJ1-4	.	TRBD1	TGTGCCATCAGCCTGGGACAGAAGGCGCCGGACAATGAAAAACTGTTTTTT	CAISLGQKAPDNEKLFF
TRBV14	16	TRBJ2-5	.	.	TGTGCCAGCAGCCAAGTCGGAGGGGGCGGACAAGAGACCCAGTACTTC	CASSQVGGGGQETQYF
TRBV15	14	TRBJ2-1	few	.	TGTGCCACCAGCAGAGCCGGTGACAGTCGGGAACAGTTCTTC	CATSRAGDSREQFF
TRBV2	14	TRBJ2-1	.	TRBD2	TGTGCCAGCAGTTTGACTAGCGGGGGGGGTGAGCAGTTCTTC	CASSLTSGGGEQFF